This T cell receptor beta chain was captured in a study of shared clonotypes between healthy human individuals. In regard to this clone: Its antigen is unknown.

Trimming took off 1 base at V and 8 bases at J, with 11 bases between the two ends. The germline V gene has CDR1 MNHNS and CDR2 SASEGT. CDR3 length equals 13 residues. TCRdb keeps only in-frame clones here, not all; method: immunoSEQ multiplex PCR. The sample has nearly 750,000 clones, roughly 72% seen once. Study-wide findings and caveats: In this cohort, only blood was sampled, and tissue repertoires likely differ. Around 5% of naive CD4 clonotypes were shared across several donors.

The material sequenced was memory CD4+ T cells sorted from blood. The subset here: CD45RA-negative fraction. The sequence was obtained from a woman between 25 and 40 years old in good health. This rearrangement joins TRBV6-1 to TRBJ1-2; D ambiguous. For the CDR3, the DNA is TGTGCCAGCAGTGAAGTCGGGTTTGGAGGCTACACCTTC. Translating it yields CASSEVGFGGYTF.